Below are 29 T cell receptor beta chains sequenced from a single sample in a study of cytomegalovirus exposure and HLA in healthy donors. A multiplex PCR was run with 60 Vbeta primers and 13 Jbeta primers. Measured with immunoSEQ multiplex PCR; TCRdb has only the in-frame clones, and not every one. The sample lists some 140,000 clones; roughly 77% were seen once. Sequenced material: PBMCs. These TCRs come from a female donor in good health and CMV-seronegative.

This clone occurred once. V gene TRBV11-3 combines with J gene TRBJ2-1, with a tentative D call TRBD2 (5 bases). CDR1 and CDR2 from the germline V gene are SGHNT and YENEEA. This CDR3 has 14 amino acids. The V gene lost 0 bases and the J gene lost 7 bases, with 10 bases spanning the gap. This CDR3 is CASSLDRTLNEQFF. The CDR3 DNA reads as TGTGCCAGCAGCTTAGATAGGACTCTTAATGAGCAGTTCTTC.

CDR3 sequence reads: CASRGSGFASWTEAFF. CDR3 bases: TGTGCCAGCAGGGGGTCAGGGTTTGCTTCGTGGACTGAAGCTTTCTTT. The chain carries TRBV28 and TRBJ1-1, with TRBD1 as a possible D gene (5 bases). V lost 6 bases to trimming and J lost 5 bases, with 22 bases between them. The germline V gene has CDR1 MDHEN and CDR2 SYDVKM. The CDR3 contains 16 residues.

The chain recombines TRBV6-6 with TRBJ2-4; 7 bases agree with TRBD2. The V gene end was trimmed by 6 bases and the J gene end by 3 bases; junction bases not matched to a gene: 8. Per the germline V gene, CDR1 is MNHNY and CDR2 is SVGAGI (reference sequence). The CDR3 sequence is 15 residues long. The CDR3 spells CASRGEGPGKNIQYF. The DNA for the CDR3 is TGTGCCAGCAGGGGGGAGGGCCCAGGCAAAAACATTCAGTACTTC.

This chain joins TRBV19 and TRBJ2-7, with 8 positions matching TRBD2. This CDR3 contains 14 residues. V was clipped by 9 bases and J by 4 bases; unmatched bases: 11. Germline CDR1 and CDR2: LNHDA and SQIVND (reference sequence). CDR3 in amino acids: CASTPGLGVYEQYF. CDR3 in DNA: TGTGCCAGCACCCCGGGACTAGGAGTTTACGAGCAGTACTTC.

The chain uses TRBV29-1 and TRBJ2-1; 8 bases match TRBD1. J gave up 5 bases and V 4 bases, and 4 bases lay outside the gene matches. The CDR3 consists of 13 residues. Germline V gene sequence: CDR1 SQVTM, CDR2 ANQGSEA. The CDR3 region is CSVGQGFHNEQFF. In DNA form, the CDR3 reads TGCAGCGTTGGACAGGGGTTCCACAATGAGCAGTTCTTC.

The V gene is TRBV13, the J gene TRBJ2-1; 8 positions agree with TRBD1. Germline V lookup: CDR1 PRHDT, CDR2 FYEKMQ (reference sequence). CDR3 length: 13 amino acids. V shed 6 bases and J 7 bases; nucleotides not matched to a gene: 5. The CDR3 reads CASRLTGVNEQFF. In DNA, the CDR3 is TGTGCCAGCAGATTGACAGGGGTTAATGAGCAGTTCTTC.

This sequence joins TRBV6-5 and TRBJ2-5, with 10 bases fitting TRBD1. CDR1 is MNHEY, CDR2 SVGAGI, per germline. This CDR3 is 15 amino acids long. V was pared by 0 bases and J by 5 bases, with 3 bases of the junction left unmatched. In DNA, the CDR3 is TGTGCCAGCAGTTACTCGGGGACAGGGGAGGAGACCCAGTACTTC. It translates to CASSYSGTGEETQYF.

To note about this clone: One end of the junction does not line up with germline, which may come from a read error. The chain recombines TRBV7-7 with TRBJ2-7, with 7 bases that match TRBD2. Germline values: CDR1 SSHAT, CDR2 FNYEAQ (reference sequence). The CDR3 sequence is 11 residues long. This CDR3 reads CASSSGGEQYF. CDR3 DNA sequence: TGTGCTAGCAGCTCCGGGGGGGAGCAGTACTTC. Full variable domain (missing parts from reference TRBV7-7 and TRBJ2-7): GAGVSQSPRYKVTKRGQDVTLRCDPISSHATLYWYQQALGQGPEFLTYFNYEAQPDKSGLPSDRFSAERPEGSISTLTIQRTEQRDSAMYRCASSSGGEQYFGPGTRLTVT.

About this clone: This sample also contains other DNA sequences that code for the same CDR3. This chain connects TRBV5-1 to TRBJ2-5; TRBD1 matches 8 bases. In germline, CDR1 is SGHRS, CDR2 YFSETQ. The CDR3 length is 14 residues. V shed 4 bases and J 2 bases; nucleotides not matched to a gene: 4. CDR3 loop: CASSPRTGQETQYF. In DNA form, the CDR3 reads TGCGCCAGCAGCCCCCGGACAGGGCAAGAGACCCAGTACTTC.

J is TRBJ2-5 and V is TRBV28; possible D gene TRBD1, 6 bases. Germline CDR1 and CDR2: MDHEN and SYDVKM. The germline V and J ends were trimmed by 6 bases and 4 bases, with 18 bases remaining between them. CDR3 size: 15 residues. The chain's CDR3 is CASSGTSSTGETQYF. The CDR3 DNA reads TGTGCCAGCAGCGGGACATCCTCGACGGGAGAGACCCAGTACTTC.

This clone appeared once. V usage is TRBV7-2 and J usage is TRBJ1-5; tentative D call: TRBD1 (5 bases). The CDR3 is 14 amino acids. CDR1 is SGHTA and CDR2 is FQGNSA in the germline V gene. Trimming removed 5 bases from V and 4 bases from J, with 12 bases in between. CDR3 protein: CASSLGANNQPQHF. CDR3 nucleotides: TGTGCCAGCAGCCTAGGGGCAAATAATCAGCCCCAGCATTTT.

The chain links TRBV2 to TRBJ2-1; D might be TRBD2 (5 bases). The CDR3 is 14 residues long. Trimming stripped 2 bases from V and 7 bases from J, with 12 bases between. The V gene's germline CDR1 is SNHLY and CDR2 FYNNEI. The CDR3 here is CASSESIAPNEQFF. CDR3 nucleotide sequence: TGTGCCAGCAGTGAATCCATAGCGCCAAATGAGCAGTTCTTC.

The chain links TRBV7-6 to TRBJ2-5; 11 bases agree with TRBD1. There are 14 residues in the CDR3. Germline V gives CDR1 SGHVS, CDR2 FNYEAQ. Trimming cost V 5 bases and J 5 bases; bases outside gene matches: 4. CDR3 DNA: TGTGCCAGCAGCCAGGGACAGGGGGGGGAGACCCAGTACTTC. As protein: CASSQGQGGETQYF.

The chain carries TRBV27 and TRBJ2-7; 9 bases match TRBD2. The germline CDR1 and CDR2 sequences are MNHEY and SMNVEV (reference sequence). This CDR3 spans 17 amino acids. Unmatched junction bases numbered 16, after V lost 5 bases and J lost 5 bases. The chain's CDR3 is CASSPLRSGGPRDEQYF. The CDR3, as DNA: TGTGCCAGCAGTCCCTTAAGAAGCGGGGGGCCGCGAGACGAGCAGTACTTC.

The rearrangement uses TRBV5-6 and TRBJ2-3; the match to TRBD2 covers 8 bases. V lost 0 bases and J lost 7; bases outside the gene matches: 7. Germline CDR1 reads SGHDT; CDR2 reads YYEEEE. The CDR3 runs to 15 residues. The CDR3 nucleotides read TGTGCCAGCAGCTTGGGGGGGACTAGTTTGAATACGCAGTATTTT. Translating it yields CASSLGGTSLNTQYF.

The CDR3 DNA follows: TGCGCCAGCAGCAAGGGGACAGGGGGCTCGGGTACTGAAGCTTTCTTT. This translates into CASSKGTGGSGTEAFF. The chain employs TRBV4-1 and TRBJ1-1; TRBD1 aligns across 12 bases. From germline, CDR1 is MGHRA and CDR2 YSYEKL. This CDR3 region has 16 residues. The trim removed 5 bases at V and 5 bases at J, leaving 9 bases unmatched.

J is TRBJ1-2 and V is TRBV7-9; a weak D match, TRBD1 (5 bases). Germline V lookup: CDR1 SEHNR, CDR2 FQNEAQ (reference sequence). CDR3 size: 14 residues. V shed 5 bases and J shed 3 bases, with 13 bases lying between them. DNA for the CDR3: TGTGCCAGCAGCGGTCCGGGGGGTGACTATGGCTACACCTTC. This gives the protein CASSGPGGDYGYTF.

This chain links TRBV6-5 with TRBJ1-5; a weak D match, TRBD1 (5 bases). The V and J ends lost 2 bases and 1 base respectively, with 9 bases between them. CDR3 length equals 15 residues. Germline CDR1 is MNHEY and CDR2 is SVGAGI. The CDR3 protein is CASSYGAGSNQPQHF. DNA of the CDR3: TGTGCCAGCAGTTACGGGGCGGGAAGCAATCAGCCCCAGCATTTT.

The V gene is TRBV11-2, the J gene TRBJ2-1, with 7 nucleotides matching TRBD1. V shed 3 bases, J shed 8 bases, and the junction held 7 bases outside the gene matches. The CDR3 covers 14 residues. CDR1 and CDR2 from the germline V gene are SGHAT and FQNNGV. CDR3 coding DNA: TGTGCCAGCAGCTTCGGGACAGTCGGCTATGAGCAGTTCTTC. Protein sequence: CASSFGTVGYEQFF.

The CDR3 loop is CASRGHLNTGELFF. The CDR3 DNA reads TGCGCCAGCCGGGGTCACCTGAACACCGGGGAGCTGTTTTTT. The rearrangement joins TRBV4-1 to TRBJ2-2; D is perhaps TRBD2 (5 bases). Trimming took off 8 bases at V and 1 base at J, with 11 bases between the two ends. Germline CDR1 and CDR2: MGHRA and YSYEKL. The CDR3 sequence is 14 residues long.

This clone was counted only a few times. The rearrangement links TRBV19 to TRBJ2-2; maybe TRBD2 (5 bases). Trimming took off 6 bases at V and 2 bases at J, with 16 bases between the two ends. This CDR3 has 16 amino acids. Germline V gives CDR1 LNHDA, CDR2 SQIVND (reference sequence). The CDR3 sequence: CASSRGRTLNTGELFF. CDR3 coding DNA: TGTGCCAGTAGCCGCGGGCGGACCCTCAACACCGGGGAGCTGTTTTTT. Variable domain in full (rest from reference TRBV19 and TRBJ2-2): DGGITQSPKYLFRKEGQNVTLSCEQNLNHDAMYWYRQDPGQGLRLIYYSQIVNDFQKGDIAEGYSVSREKKESFPLTVTSAQKNPTAFYLCASSRGRTLNTGELFFGEGSRLTVL.

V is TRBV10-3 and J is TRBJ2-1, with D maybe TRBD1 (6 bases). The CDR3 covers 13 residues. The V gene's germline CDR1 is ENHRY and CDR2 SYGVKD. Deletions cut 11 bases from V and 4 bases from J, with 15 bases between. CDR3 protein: CAAHSRGYNEQFF. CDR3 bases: TGTGCCGCGCATAGTAGGGGGTACAATGAGCAGTTCTTC.

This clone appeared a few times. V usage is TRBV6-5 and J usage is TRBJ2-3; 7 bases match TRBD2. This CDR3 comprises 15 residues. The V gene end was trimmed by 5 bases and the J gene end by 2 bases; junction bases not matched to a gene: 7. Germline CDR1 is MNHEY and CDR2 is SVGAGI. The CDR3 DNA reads TGTGCCAGCAGTCCCGGGACTACAATCACAGATACGCAGTATTTT. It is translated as CASSPGTTITDTQYF.

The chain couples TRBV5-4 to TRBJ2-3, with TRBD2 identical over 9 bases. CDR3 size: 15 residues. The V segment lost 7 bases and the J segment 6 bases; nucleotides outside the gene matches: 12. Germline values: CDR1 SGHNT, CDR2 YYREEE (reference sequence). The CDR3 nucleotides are TGTGCCAGCTCCCAGGGCGGGGGGGCCGGGGATACGCAGTATTTT. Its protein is CASSQGGGAGDTQYF.

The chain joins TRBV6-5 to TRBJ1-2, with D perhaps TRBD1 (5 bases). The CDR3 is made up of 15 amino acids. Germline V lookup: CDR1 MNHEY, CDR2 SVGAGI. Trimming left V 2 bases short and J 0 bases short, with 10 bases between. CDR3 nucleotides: TGTGCCAGCAGTTACCCAGGGTCCCCTAACTATGGCTACACCTTC. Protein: CASSYPGSPNYGYTF.

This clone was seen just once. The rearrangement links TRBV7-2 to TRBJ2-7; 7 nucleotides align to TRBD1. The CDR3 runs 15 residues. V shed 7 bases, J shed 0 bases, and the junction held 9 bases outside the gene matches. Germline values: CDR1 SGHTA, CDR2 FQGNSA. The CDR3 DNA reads TGTGCCAGCAACTCCCTCGACAGGGCCTCCTACGAGCAGTACTTC. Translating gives CASNSLDRASYEQYF.

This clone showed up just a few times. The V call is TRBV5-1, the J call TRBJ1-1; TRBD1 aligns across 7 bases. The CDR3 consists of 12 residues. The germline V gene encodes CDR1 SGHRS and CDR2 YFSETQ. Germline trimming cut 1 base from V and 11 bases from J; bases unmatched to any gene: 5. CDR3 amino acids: CASSLTGAGAFF. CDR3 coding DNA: TGCGCCAGCAGCTTGACAGGGGCGGGTGCTTTCTTT. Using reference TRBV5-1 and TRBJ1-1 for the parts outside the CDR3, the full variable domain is KAGVTQTPRYLIKTRGQQVTLSCSPISGHRSVSWYQQTPGQGLQFLFEYFSETQRNKGNFPGRFSGRQFSNSRSEMNVSTLELGDSALYLCASSLTGAGAFFGQGTRLTVV.

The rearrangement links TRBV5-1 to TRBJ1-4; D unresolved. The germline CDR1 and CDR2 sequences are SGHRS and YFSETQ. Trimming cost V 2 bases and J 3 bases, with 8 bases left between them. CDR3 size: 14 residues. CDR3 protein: CASSFGTANEKLFF. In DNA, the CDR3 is TGCGCCAGCAGCTTTGGTACGGCTAATGAAAAACTGTTTTTT.

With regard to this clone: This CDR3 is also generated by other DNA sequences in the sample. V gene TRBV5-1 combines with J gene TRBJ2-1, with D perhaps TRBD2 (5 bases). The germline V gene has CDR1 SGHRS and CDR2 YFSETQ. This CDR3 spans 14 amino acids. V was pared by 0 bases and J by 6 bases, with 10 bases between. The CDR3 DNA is TGCGCCAGCAGCTTGGAGTCGGGGAGCAATGAGCAGTTCTTC. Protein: CASSLESGSNEQFF. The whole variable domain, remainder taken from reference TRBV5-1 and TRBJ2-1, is KAGVTQTPRYLIKTRGQQVTLSCSPISGHRSVSWYQQTPGQGLQFLFEYFSETQRNKGNFPGRFSGRQFSNSRSEMNVSTLELGDSALYLCASSLESGSNEQFFGPGTRLTVL.